These 3 T cell receptor beta chains came from one sample sequenced in a study of control samples from healthy donors and cancer patients (dated by TCRdb to 2018 to 2020). The library was made by the immunoSEQ multiplex PCR assay. Entries here come from immuneACCESS through TCRdb and include only in-frame sequences with V and J called. Some clones fail to appear in such tables; in the studies checked, an unresolved V gene covers under half of the shortfall, and the cause of the remainder is unknown. The sample profile shows under 450,000 clones; 90% of them were found once. The ten largest clones take up about 6.3% of the sample. The sample comprised PBMCs. The receptors come from a man in his forties with head and neck cancer.

This chain joins TRBV5-1 and TRBJ1-5; 8 bases line up with TRBD1. After removal of 1 base from V and 4 bases from J, the junction contained 13 bases not matched to a gene. CDR3 size: 18 residues. CDR1 and CDR2 from the germline V gene are SGHRS and YFSETQ. The DNA for the CDR3 is TGCGCCAGCAGCTTGCCGACAGGGGAATTTCTCCTTAATCAGCCCCAGCATTTT. It codes for CASSLPTGEFLLNQPQHF.

The chain links TRBV27 to TRBJ2-3; tentatively, D is TRBD1 or TRBD2 (5 bases each). Looked up from germline, CDR1 is MNHEY and CDR2 is SMNVEV (reference sequence). The CDR3 consists of 15 residues. With 8 bases removed from V and 4 bases from J, the gap between germline ends came to 19 bases. The DNA of the CDR3 is TGTGCCAGCGCCCTCCGAGGGGTCTCGCCAGATACGCAGTATTTT. It is translated as CASALRGVSPDTQYF.

The chain is built from TRBV6-5 and TRBJ2-7, with D possibly called TRBD1 or TRBD2 (5 bases each). CDR3 size: 12 residues. Germline V gives CDR1 MNHEY, CDR2 SVGAGI. Trimming left V 11 bases short and J 2 bases short, with 13 bases between. The CDR3 protein is CARDESTYEQYF. DNA of the CDR3: TGTGCCCGGGACGAAAGTACCTACGAGCAGTACTTC.